This passage covers 19 T cell receptor beta chains from one sample sequenced in a study of long-term antiretroviral therapy in people with HIV. They ran version v3.0 of the immunoSEQ assay at survey level. Profiling relied on immunoSEQ multiplex PCR, and the TCRdb table lists in-frame clones only, not all of them. Of 35,000 or so clones in the sample, around 94% were seen once. Source: unsorted PBMCs, taken 4.1 years after starting antiretroviral therapy. Every receptor here comes from a woman aged 45-60 years with HIV.

The rearrangement links TRBV27 to TRBJ2-5, with 7 bases identical to TRBD1. Germline CDR1 is MNHEY and CDR2 is SMNVEV (reference sequence). The CDR3 is 15 amino acids. With V trimmed by 6 bases and J by 7 bases, 14 bases remained unmatched. In DNA, the CDR3 is TGTGCCAGCAGCACCGGGACAGCAGTTCCATGGACCCAGTACTTC. Amino acid sequence: CASSTGTAVPWTQYF.

In this sample, this clone turned up once. This rearrangement joins TRBV2 to TRBJ1-1; D might be TRBD1 (5 bases). Germline loops: CDR1 SNHLY, CDR2 FYNNEI. V lost 6 bases and J lost 1, with 12 bases in between. This CDR3 is 14 amino acids long. For the CDR3, the DNA is TGTGCCAGCAGCCGGGACTTCGGGAACACTGAAGCTTTCTTT. Translated: CASSRDFGNTEAFF.

The chain uses TRBV4-1 and TRBJ2-1, with a tentative D call TRBD1 (6 bases). CDR3 length: 16 residues. Germline-derived CDR1 and CDR2 are MGHRA and YSYEKL. Trimming cost V 1 base and J 1 base, with 11 bases left between them. CDR3 in DNA: TGCGCCAGCAGCCAAGGCAGGGGACAATCCTACAATGAGCAGTTCTTC. It translates to CASSQGRGQSYNEQFF.

The chain couples TRBV10-3 to TRBJ2-3; 7 nucleotides align to TRBD1. V shed 3 bases and J 0 bases; nucleotides not matched to a gene: 3. There are 15 residues in the CDR3. Per the germline V gene, CDR1 is ENHRY and CDR2 is SYGVKD. CDR3 nucleotides: TGTGCCATCAGTGAATCGACAGGGAGCACAGATACGCAGTATTTT. Encoded protein: CAISESTGSTDTQYF.

The CDR3 sequence: CASSSDRGRDTQYF. The CDR3 nucleotides are TGCGCCAGCAGTTCCGACAGGGGGAGGGATACGCAGTATTTT. The genes are TRBV5-1 and TRBJ2-3; 9 nucleotides align to TRBD1. J gave up 6 bases and V 5 bases, and 7 bases lay outside the gene matches. The CDR3 covers 14 residues. CDR1 is SGHRS, CDR2 YFSETQ, per germline.

The chain uses TRBV21-1 and TRBJ1-3. TRBV21-1 is a pseudogene segment. The CDR3 covers 16 residues. Written as DNA, the CDR3 is TGTGCCAGCAGCACGACCGGGACTCGGAAAGGAAACACCATATATTTT. Its protein is CASSTTGTRKGNTIYF.

The chain is built from TRBV5-1 and TRBJ2-7; no firm D call. CDR1 and CDR2 from the germline V gene are SGHRS and YFSETQ. V was cut by 2 bases and J by 2 bases, with 8 bases left in between. The CDR3 contains 13 residues. The DNA for the CDR3 is TGCGCCAGCAGCTTCGCCTCACCCTACGAGCAGTACTTC. This sequence encodes CASSFASPYEQYF.

Turning to this clone: One junction end does not reproduce the germline sequence, and a read error may be involved. The gene calls are TRBV7-9 and TRBJ2-7; perhaps D is TRBD1 or TRBD2 (5 bases each). The CDR3 covers 12 residues. The germline V gene has CDR1 SEHNR and CDR2 FQNEAQ (reference sequence). This CDR3 reads CATQWGTLQPDF. Here the CDR3 DNA reads TGTGCCACGCAATGGGGGACCTTACAGCCGGACTTC.

The rearrangement links TRBV6-6 to TRBJ2-5; tentative D call: TRBD2 (6 bases). CDR3 length: 15 amino acids. Germline CDR1 is MNHNY and CDR2 is SVGAGI (reference sequence). V was clipped by 2 bases and J by 3 bases, with 13 bases between them. The CDR3 DNA sequence: TGTGCCAGCAGTTACCAGGGACTGGGCAAAGAGACCCAGTACTTC. Residues: CASSYQGLGKETQYF.

The chain couples TRBV7-2 to TRBJ2-7; 8 nucleotides align to TRBD1. CDR3 length equals 14 residues. Per germline, CDR1 SGHTA and CDR2 FQGNSA. J lost 7 bases, V lost 4 bases, and 9 bases had no gene match. The CDR3 here is CASSSQTGAGEQYF. In nucleotides, the CDR3 is TGTGCCAGCAGCTCCCAGACAGGGGCTGGGGAGCAGTACTTC.

This chain links TRBV5-4 with TRBJ1-1; possibly TRBD1 for D (5 bases). Germline CDR1 SGHNT, CDR2 YYREEE (reference sequence). The CDR3 sequence is 15 residues long. V was trimmed by 0 bases and J by 4 bases, leaving 13 bases between them. The CDR3 DNA reads as TGTGCCAGCAGCTTGGAGGGACCCTATCCCACTGAAGCTTTCTTT. Its protein product is CASSLEGPYPTEAFF. The full variable domain, completed using reference TRBV5-4 and TRBJ1-1, is ETGVTQSPTHLIKTRGQQVTLRCSSQSGHNTVSWYQQALGQGPQFIFQYYREEENGRGNFPPRFSGLQFPNYSSELNVNALELDDSALYLCASSLEGPYPTEAFFGQGTRLTVV.

The chain uses TRBV6-1 and TRBJ2-5; D is perhaps TRBD1 or TRBD2 (6 bases each). The CDR3 runs to 14 residues. The ends were cut back, 4 bases at V and 2 bases at J, with 11 bases in the middle. The germline CDR1 and CDR2 sequences are MNHNS and SASEGT. The CDR3 reads CASSGGASQETQYF. CDR3 bases: TGTGCCAGCAGTGGGGGGGCGTCTCAAGAGACCCAGTACTTC.

The chain uses TRBV6-6 and TRBJ1-6; D unresolved. The germline V gene encodes CDR1 MNHNY and CDR2 SVGAGI (reference sequence). This CDR3 has 15 residues. V lost 6 bases and J 3 bases, leaving 12 bases between the germline ends. CDR3 nucleotide sequence: TGTGCCAGCAGGACCCCTGAAGTCTATAATTCACCCCTCCACTTT. Translation gives CASRTPEVYNSPLHF.

This chain links TRBV5-1 with TRBJ1-1; the D gene is possibly TRBD1 (5 bases). Trimming stripped 4 bases from V and 1 base from J, with 11 bases between. The germline gives CDR1 SGHRS, CDR2 YFSETQ. CDR3 length equals 14 residues. CDR3 DNA: TGCGCCAGCAGCCAGGGACCGTCGAACACTGAAGCTTTCTTT. Amino acid sequence: CASSQGPSNTEAFF.

The V and J genes are TRBV5-1 and TRBJ1-1; D may be TRBD1 (5 bases). The CDR3 loop spans 13 amino acids. CDR1 and CDR2 from the germline V gene are SGHRS and YFSETQ. V gave up 7 bases and J gave up 3 bases, with 13 bases separating them. The CDR3 sequence is CASGLGTDTEAFF. CDR3 sequence (DNA): TGCGCCAGCGGCCTCGGGACGGACACTGAAGCTTTCTTT. Full variable domain (outside the CDR3, taken from reference TRBV5-1 and TRBJ1-1): KAGVTQTPRYLIKTRGQQVTLSCSPISGHRSVSWYQQTPGQGLQFLFEYFSETQRNKGNFPGRFSGRQFSNSRSEMNVSTLELGDSALYLCASGLGTDTEAFFGQGTRLTVV.

The chain couples TRBV4-3 to TRBJ1-1, with D uncertain. The CDR3 spans 14 residues. V shed 2 bases and J shed 1 base, with 8 bases lying between them. CDR1 and CDR2 from the germline V gene are LGHNA and YSLEER. The CDR3 region has the DNA TGCGCCAGCAGCCAATCTGTTGGGAACACTGAAGCTTTCTTT. Translation gives CASSQSVGNTEAFF.

The count of this clone is one. The genes are TRBV7-2 and TRBJ2-5; D tentatively fits TRBD1 or TRBD2 (5 bases each). Germline V gives CDR1 SGHTA, CDR2 FQGNSA. With 4 bases removed from V and 2 bases from J, the gap between germline ends came to 11 bases. The CDR3 has 14 amino acids. CDR3 residues: CASSSGRKQETQYF. CDR3 sequence (DNA): TGTGCCAGCAGCTCGGGACGGAAACAAGAGACCCAGTACTTC.

This sequence joins TRBV10-1 and TRBJ1-5; TRBD1 is a possible D gene (6 bases). Germline values: CDR1 WNHNN, CDR2 SYGVQD (reference sequence). The CDR3 sequence is 17 residues long. With 6 bases removed from V and 2 bases from J, the gap between germline ends came to 20 bases. The CDR3 sequence: CASRRTAPRRGNQPQHF. CDR3 sequence (DNA): TGCGCCAGCAGAAGGACAGCCCCTCGAAGGGGCAATCAGCCCCAGCATTTT.

This chain connects TRBV5-8 to TRBJ2-7; D may be TRBD2 (7 bases). The V end was cut by 4 bases, the J end by 6 bases, with 17 bases between. The CDR3 spans 14 residues. Germline V gene lookup returns CDR1 SGHTS and CDR2 YDEGEE. The CDR3 region has the DNA TGTGCCAGCAGCACAGAAGGGCGGGGGCTCGAGCAGTACTTC. Translation: CASSTEGRGLEQYF.